This T cell receptor (beta chain) emerged from a study of shared clonotypes between healthy human individuals. The study, taken as a whole, reports: The four-donor shared clonotypes exceeded non-shared clonotypes in generation probability, with non-shared ones scoring lower. The sharing of about 5% of naive CD4 clonotypes was seen across a few donors.

The CDR3 length is 15 residues. V lost 6 bases, J lost 7 bases, and 5 bases stayed unmatched. Looked up from germline, CDR1 is SNHLY and CDR2 is FYNNEI. As regards this clone: Its antigen is still unknown.

Sequenced by immunoSEQ multiplex PCR; TCRdb stores in-frame clones only, minus some. The sample carries about 1.5 million clones, more than 95% recorded once. The sequence derives from a man between 25 and 39 years old in good health. The gene calls are TRBV2 and TRBJ2-2; TRBD2 matches at 13 bases. Material for sequencing was naive CD4+ T cells sorted from blood. Documented subset: CD45RA+ positively selected. As DNA, the CDR3 is TGTGCCAGCAGAAGTACTAGCGGGAGGGTCGGGGAGCTGTTTTTT. This translates into CASRSTSGRVGELFF.